This T cell receptor beta chain originates from a study of OX40 agonist ivuxolimab in advanced cancers. The germline CDR1 and CDR2 sequences are SGHTA and FQGNSA. The CDR3 consists of 15 residues. The germline V and J ends were trimmed by 2 bases and 5 bases, with 13 bases remaining between them. The sampling schedule covered blood at baseline, cycle 4 day 1, and cycle 7 day 1. Generated by immunoSEQ multiplex PCR, the TCRdb table keeps only in-frame clones and is missing some. The sample includes 60,000 or so clones, around 85% of them seen just once. The receptor's source is an adult with an advanced solid tumor such as melanoma, head and neck, liver or kidney cancer. The chain has TRBV7-2 and TRBJ1-5; unclear D gene. The sequences come from CD4+ or CD8+ T cells sorted from blood, collected in a trial of the OX40 agonist ivuxolimab. CDR3 sequence: CASSLRIGLYQPQHF. Here the CDR3 DNA reads TGTGCCAGCAGCTTAAGGATAGGCCTATATCAGCCCCAGCATTTT. Full variable domain (remainder filled in from reference TRBV7-2 and TRBJ1-5): GAGVSQSPSNKVTEKGKDVELRCDPISGHTALYWYRQSLGQGLEFLIYFQGNSAPDKSGLPSDRFSAERTGGSVSTLTIQRTQQEDSAVYLCASSLRIGLYQPQHFGDGTRLSIL.